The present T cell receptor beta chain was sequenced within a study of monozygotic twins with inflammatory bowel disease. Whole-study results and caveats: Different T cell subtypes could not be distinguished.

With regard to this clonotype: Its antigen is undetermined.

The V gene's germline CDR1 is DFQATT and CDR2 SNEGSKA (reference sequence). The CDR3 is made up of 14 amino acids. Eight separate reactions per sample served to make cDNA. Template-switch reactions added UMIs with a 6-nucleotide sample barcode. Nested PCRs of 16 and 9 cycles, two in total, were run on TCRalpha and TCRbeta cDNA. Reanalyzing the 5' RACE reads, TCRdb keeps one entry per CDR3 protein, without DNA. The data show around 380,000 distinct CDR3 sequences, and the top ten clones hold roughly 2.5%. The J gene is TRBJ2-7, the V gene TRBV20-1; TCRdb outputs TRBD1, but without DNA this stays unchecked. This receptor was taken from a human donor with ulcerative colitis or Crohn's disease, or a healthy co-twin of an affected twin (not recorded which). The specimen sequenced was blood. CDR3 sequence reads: CSATRTGRAYEQYF.